What follows describes a single T cell receptor (beta chain). Original analysis: Nucleated cell number was recorded as an estimate derived from reference gene primer amplification. Clones were sequenced by immunoSEQ multiplex PCR, and TCRdb holds only the in-frame ones, with some missing. The V and J calls and clone size were taken over from that table, and D and trimming were inferred from the DNA. The table lists roughly 100,000 clones, about 91% of them singletons. The data are from a study of blood T cell repertoires in COVID-19. This TCR was recovered from a woman in her seventies with acute or convalescent COVID-19. Sample: peripheral blood.

The CDR3: CASSQGRQESSGNTIYF. CDR3 nucleotides: TGTGCCAGCAGCCAAGGCAGACAGGAAAGCTCTGGAAACACCATATATTTT. The chain joins TRBV3-1 (or the pseudogene TRBV3-2) to TRBJ1-3; D is possibly TRBD1 (6 bases). The germline gives CDR1 LGHDT, CDR2 YNNKEL (reference sequence). This CDR3 contains 17 residues. V shed 1 base and J shed 0 bases, with 13 bases lying between them.